The 17 T cell receptor beta chains listed next were all sequenced from one sample in a study of control samples from healthy donors and cancer patients. Profiling relied on immunoSEQ multiplex PCR, and the TCRdb table lists in-frame clones only, not all of them. The table lists 75,000 to 90,000 clones, roughly 89% of them singletons. The source material was PBMCs. The receptors here all came from a woman aged 45-65 years with colorectal cancer.

The chain joins TRBV7-2 to TRBJ1-2; TRBD1 matches 8 bases. After removal of 4 bases from V and 4 bases from J, the junction contained 2 bases not matched to a gene. The CDR3 runs to 13 residues. CDR1 and CDR2 from the germline V gene are SGHTA and FQGNSA. The CDR3, as DNA: TGTGCCAGCAGCTCGGACAGGGCCTATGGCTACACCTTC. It encodes CASSSDRAYGYTF.

The V gene is TRBV27, the J gene TRBJ2-6; no reliable D call. The CDR3 has 14 residues. The V gene's germline CDR1 is MNHEY and CDR2 SMNVEV (reference sequence). CDR3 sequence: CASRSYSGANVLTF. The CDR3 nucleotides are TGTGCATCGCGGTCCTACTCTGGGGCCAACGTCCTGACTTTC. The full variable domain, with the rest looked up from reference TRBV27 and TRBJ2-6, is EAQVTQNPRYLITVTGKKLTVTCSQNMNHEYMSWYRQDPGLGLRQIYYSMNVEVTDKGDVPEGYKVSRKEKRNFPLILESPSPNQTSLYFCASRSYSGANVLTFGAGSRLTVL.

The chain joins TRBV6-1 to TRBJ1-5; TRBD1 is a possible D gene (5 bases). V lost 1 base and J lost 6, with 10 bases in between. Germline lookup yields CDR1 MNHNS and CDR2 SASEGT. The CDR3 covers 14 residues. In DNA, the CDR3 is TGTGCCAGCAGTGAAGGTAGGGGTGGTCAGCCCCAGCATTTT. Amino acids: CASSEGRGGQPQHF.

The chain uses TRBV19 and TRBJ2-2, with 8 bases matching TRBD1. The length of the CDR3 is 15 residues. V lost 7 bases and J lost 0; bases outside the gene matches: 4. Germline CDR1 reads LNHDA; CDR2 reads SQIVND (reference sequence). The CDR3 coding sequence is TGTGCCAGTACCAAGGACAGGGCGAACACCGGGGAGCTGTTTTTT. Its protein is CASTKDRANTGELFF.

V is TRBV28 and J is TRBJ1-1; D is possibly TRBD1 (5 bases). Trimming shortened V by 6 bases and J by 3 bases, and 8 bases separated the two germline ends. From germline, CDR1 is MDHEN and CDR2 SYDVKM. This CDR3 region has 12 residues. The CDR3 loop reads CASRRGDTEAFF. The CDR3 DNA is TGTGCCAGCAGAAGGGGTGACACTGAAGCTTTCTTT. Combining the CDR3 with reference TRBV28 and TRBJ1-1 gives the whole variable domain DVKVTQSSRYLVKRTGEKVFLECVQDMDHENMFWYRQDPGLGLRLIYFSYDVKMKEKGDIPEGYSVSREKKERFSLILESASTNQTSMYLCASRRGDTEAFFGQGTRLTVV.

The chain employs TRBV6-5 and TRBJ1-2, with 11 bases matching TRBD1. Germline lookup yields CDR1 MNHEY and CDR2 SVGAGI. The CDR3 covers 13 residues. Trimming took 7 bases from V and 5 from J; bases not matched to a gene: 3. The CDR3 loop is CASTGTGGYGYTF. Here the CDR3 DNA reads TGTGCCAGCACCGGGACAGGGGGATATGGCTACACCTTC.

This chain connects TRBV7-3 to TRBJ1-6; maybe TRBD1 (5 bases). V lost 4 bases to trimming and J lost 7 bases, with 8 bases between them. The germline V gene has CDR1 SGHTA and CDR2 FQGTGA. This CDR3 has 13 residues. The DNA of the CDR3 is TGTGCCAGCAGCTCAGGGTTCAATTCACCCCTCCACTTT. This sequence encodes CASSSGFNSPLHF. Full variable domain (missing parts from reference TRBV7-3 and TRBJ1-6): GAGVSQTPSNKVTEKGKYVELRCDPISGHTALYWYRQSLGQGPEFLIYFQGTGAADDSGLPNDRFFAVRPEGSVSTLKIQRTERGDSAVYLCASSSGFNSPLHFGNGTRLTVT.

This clone was seen only once. V and J are TRBV28 and TRBJ2-6; maybe TRBD1 (5 bases). Germline lookup yields CDR1 MDHEN and CDR2 SYDVKM. The CDR3 consists of 15 residues. Trimming pared 1 base from V and 2 bases from J, leaving 6 bases between. CDR3 residues: CASSLSRAGANVLTF. CDR3 nucleotide sequence: TGTGCCAGCAGTTTATCCAGGGCTGGGGCCAACGTCCTGACTTTC.

The chain links TRBV6-5 to TRBJ2-5, with TRBD1 matching 11 bases. Looked up from germline, CDR1 is MNHEY and CDR2 is SVGAGI. The CDR3 is 14 residues long. V lost 2 bases, J lost 5 bases, and 1 base stayed unmatched. CDR3 sequence reads: CASSYRDRGETQYF. The CDR3 DNA reads TGTGCCAGCAGTTACCGGGACAGGGGGGAGACCCAGTACTTC.

The chain joins TRBV7-4 to TRBJ2-7; 9 positions agree with TRBD2. J gave up 7 bases and V 11 bases, and 12 bases lay outside the gene matches. Germline V CDR1 and CDR2: SGHVT, SQSDAQ. The CDR3 has 13 amino acids. The CDR3 is CAPSSGDPWEQYV. The CDR3 DNA reads as TGTGCCCCCTCTAGCGGGGATCCCTGGGAGCAGTACGTC.

About this clone: In the same sample, other DNA sequences code for this CDR3. The CDR3 sequence is CASSESQGYTDTQYF. The CDR3 nucleotides are TGCGCCAGCAGTGAGTCACAGGGGTACACAGATACGCAGTATTTT. The V gene is TRBV10-1, the J gene TRBJ2-3; 7 nucleotides agree with TRBD1. The CDR3 sequence is 15 residues long. J gave up 2 bases and V 0 bases, and 2 bases lay outside the gene matches. CDR1 WNHNN and CDR2 SYGVQD come from the germline V gene (reference sequence).

The V call is TRBV5-1, the J call TRBJ2-3; 7 bases are shared with TRBD1. The CDR3 covers 14 residues. J gave up 4 bases and V 5 bases, and 7 bases lay outside the gene matches. Germline V gene sequence: CDR1 SGHRS, CDR2 YFSETQ. CDR3 region: CASSIGQVADTQYF. Here the CDR3 DNA reads TGCGCCAGCAGTATAGGACAGGTCGCAGATACGCAGTATTTT.

The chain couples TRBV4-3 to TRBJ1-2; 9 nucleotides agree with TRBD1. J was trimmed by 9 bases and V by 4 bases; bases with no gene match: 6. Germline V lookup: CDR1 LGHNA, CDR2 YSLEER. The CDR3 is 13 residues long. The CDR3, as DNA: TGCGCCAGCAGCCGACTGGGACAGGGAAGCTACACCTTC. Its protein is CASSRLGQGSYTF.

The chain recombines TRBV4-1 with TRBJ1-1; TRBD1 matches 9 bases. V lost 2 bases to trimming and J lost 10 bases; unmatched junction nucleotides: 8. CDR1 and CDR2 from the germline V gene are MGHRA and YSYEKL. The CDR3 covers 14 residues. The CDR3 region has the DNA TGCGCCAGCAGCCAACTCACAGGGGGCGAGAGAGCTTTCTTT. The encoded protein is CASSQLTGGERAFF.

The chain joins TRBV7-2 to TRBJ2-3; 8 bases are a match to TRBD1. The CDR3 has 16 amino acids. Germline loops: CDR1 SGHTA, CDR2 FQGNSA. Germline trimming cut 5 bases from V and 1 base from J; bases unmatched to any gene: 8. Written as DNA, the CDR3 is TGTGCCAGCAGCCTCCGGACAGGGTTGGGCACAGATACGCAGTATTTT. It is translated as CASSLRTGLGTDTQYF.

To note about this clone: The junction and the germline gene differ at one end; a read error may be behind it. This chain links TRBV12-5 with TRBJ2-1; tentatively, D is TRBD1 (5 bases). The CDR3 is 11 amino acids. Germline lookup yields CDR1 LGHNT and CDR2 FRNRAP. Here the CDR3 reads CASGLGQGSLF. Written as DNA, the CDR3 is TGTGCTAGTGGTTTGGGGCAGGGTTCACTCTTC.

For this clone: The sample has other DNA sequences that encode this CDR3 too. J is TRBJ1-2 and V is TRBV6-5; 9 nucleotides line up with TRBD1. The length of the CDR3 is 15 residues. Germline trimming cut 0 bases from V and 2 bases from J; bases unmatched to any gene: 1. Germline V gives CDR1 MNHEY, CDR2 SVGAGI. The CDR3 region is CASSYSGTGNYGYTF. DNA for the CDR3: TGTGCCAGCAGTTACTCGGGGACAGGGAACTATGGCTACACCTTC.